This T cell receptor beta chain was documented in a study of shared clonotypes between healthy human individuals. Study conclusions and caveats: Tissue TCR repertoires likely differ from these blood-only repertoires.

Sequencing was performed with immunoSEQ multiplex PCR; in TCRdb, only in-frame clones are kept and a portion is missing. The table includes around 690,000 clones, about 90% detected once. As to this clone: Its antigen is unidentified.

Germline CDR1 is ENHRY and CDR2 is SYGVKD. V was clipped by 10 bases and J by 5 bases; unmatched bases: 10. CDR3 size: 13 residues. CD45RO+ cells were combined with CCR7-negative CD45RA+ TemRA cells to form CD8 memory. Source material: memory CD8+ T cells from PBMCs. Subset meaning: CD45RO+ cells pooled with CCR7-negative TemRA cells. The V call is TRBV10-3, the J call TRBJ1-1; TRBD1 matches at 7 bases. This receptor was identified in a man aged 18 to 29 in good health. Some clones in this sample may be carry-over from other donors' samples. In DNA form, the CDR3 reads TGTGCCACCCTGGGCACAGGGGATACTGAAGCTTTCTTT. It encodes CATLGTGDTEAFF.